The rows below give T cell receptor beta chains drawn from one sample of a study of T-cell reconstitution after alpha-beta-depleted transplantation in children. TCRdb reprocessed the PCR reads via MiXCR and lists one record per CDR3 protein. The sample consists of about 540,000 distinct CDR3 sequences, 27% of them appearing once. The specimen comprised PBMCs, sampled before TCRalphabeta/CD19-depleted stem cell transplant. These receptors were obtained from a boy younger than two with Wiskott-Aldrich syndrome, due to receive a stem cell transplant. Each CDR3 is given without its conserved first and last residue. Each record gives: J gene, V gene, clone size, CDR3 protein. The size entry is marked missing in some rows and otherwise reads once, few, many or a size class.

>TRBJ2-3|TRBV7-2|.
ASSRGLGRLDTQY
>TRBJ2-1|TRBV27|.
ASSQGLAGREQF
>TRBJ2-7|TRBV5-1|.
ASSSLGLADEQY
>TRBJ2-5|TRBV5-6|.
ASSWLAGGHRETQY
>TRBJ2-5|TRBV5-1|.
ASSLVASQETQY
>TRBJ2-4|TRBV5-1|few
ASSLAGRNIQY
>TRBJ1-2|TRBV18|.
ASSPLSNYGYT
>TRBJ2-5|TRBV7-9|few
ASSRGSLETQY
>TRBJ2-5|TRBV20-1|few
SANLWEGTQY
>TRBJ2-3|TRBV30|few
AWSAGQNTQY
>TRBJ2-1|TRBV19|.
ASSMVADSYNEQF
>TRBJ2-5|TRBV5-4|few
ASSLIANQETQY
>TRBJ2-7|TRBV20-1|few
SALTPAGGPYEQY